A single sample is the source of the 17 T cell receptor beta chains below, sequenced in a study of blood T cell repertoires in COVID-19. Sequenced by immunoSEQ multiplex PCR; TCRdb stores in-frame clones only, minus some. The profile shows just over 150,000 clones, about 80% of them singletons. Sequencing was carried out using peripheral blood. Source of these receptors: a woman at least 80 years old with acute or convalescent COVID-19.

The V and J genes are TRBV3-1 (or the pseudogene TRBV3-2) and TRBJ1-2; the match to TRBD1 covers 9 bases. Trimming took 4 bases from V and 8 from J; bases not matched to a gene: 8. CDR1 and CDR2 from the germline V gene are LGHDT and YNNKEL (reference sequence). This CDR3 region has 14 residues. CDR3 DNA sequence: TGTGCCAGCAGCCCTGGGACAGGGTTCTGGGGCTACACCTTC. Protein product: CASSPGTGFWGYTF.

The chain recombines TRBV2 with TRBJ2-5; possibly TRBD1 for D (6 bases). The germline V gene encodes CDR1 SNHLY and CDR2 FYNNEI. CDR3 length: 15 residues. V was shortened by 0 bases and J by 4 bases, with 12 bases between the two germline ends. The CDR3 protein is CASSEAGAARETQYF. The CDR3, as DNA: TGTGCCAGCAGTGAAGCGGGGGCAGCGCGAGAGACCCAGTACTTC.

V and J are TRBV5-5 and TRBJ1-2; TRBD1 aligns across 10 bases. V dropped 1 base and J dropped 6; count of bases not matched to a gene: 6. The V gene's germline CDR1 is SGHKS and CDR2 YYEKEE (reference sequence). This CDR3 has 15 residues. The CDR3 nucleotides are TGTGCCAGCAGCTTGCAGGGACAGGGGTACGATGGCTACACCTTC. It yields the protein CASSLQGQGYDGYTF.

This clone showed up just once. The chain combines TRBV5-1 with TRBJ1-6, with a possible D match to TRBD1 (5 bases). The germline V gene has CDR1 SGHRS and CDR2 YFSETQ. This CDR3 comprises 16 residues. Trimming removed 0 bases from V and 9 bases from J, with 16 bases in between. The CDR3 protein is CASSLDTILQGSPLHF. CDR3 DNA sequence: TGCGCCAGCAGCTTGGATACGATCCTCCAGGGTTCACCCCTCCACTTT.

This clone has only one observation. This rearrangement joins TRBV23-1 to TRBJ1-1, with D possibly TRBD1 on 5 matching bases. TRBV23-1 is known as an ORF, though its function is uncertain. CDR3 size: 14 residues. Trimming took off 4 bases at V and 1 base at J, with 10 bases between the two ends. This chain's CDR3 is CASSLGRANTEAFF. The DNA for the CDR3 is TGCGCCAGCAGTCTTGGCAGGGCGAACACTGAAGCTTTCTTT.

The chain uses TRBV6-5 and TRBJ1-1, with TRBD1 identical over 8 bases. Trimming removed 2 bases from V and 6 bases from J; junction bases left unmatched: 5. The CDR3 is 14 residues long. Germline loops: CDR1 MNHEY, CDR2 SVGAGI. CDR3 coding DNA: TGTGCCAGCAGTTACGTCAGGGGGCGGTCTGAAGCTTTCTTT. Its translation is CASSYVRGRSEAFF.

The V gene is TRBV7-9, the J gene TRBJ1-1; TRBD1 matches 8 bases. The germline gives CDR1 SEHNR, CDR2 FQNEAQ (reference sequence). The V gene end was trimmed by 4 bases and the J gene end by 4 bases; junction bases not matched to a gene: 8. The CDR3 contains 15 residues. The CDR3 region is CASSSGTGGGTEAFF. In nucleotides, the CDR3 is TGTGCCAGCAGCTCGGGGACAGGCGGAGGCACTGAAGCTTTCTTT.

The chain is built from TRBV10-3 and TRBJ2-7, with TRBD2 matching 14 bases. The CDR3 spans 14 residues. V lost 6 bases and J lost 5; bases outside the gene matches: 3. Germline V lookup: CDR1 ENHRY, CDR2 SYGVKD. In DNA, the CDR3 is TGTGCCATCAGCGGGGGACTAGCGGGAGACGAGCAGTACTTC. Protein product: CAISGGLAGDEQYF.

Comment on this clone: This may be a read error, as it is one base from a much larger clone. As DNA, the CDR3 is TGTGCCAGCAGCCACATTAGGGGGGGATACACTGAAGCTTTCTTT. Translating it yields CASSHIRGGYTEAFF. V is TRBV7-8 and J is TRBJ1-1, with D possibly TRBD1 on 6 matching bases. Germline values: CDR1 SGHVS, CDR2 FQNEAQ. Trimming removed 5 bases from V and 3 bases from J, with 16 bases in between. This CDR3 has 15 amino acids.

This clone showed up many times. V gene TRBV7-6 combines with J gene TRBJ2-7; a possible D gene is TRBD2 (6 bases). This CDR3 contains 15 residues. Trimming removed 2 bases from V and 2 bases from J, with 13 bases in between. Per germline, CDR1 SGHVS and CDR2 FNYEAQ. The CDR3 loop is CASSLFSGDTYEQYF. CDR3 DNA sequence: TGTGCCAGCAGCTTATTCTCGGGAGATACCTACGAGCAGTACTTC.

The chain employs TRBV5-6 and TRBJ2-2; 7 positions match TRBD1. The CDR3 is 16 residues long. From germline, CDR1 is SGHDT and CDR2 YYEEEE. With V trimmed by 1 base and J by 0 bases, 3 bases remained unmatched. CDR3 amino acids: CASSLLGGANTGELFF. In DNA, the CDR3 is TGTGCCAGCAGCTTGCTAGGGGGCGCGAACACCGGGGAGCTGTTTTTT. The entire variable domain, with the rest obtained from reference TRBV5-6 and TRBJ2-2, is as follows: DAGVTQSPTHLIKTRGQQVTLRCSPKSGHDTVSWYQQALGQGPQFIFQYYEEEERQRGNFPDRFSGHQFPNYSSELNVNALLLGDSALYLCASSLLGGANTGELFFGEGSRLTVL.

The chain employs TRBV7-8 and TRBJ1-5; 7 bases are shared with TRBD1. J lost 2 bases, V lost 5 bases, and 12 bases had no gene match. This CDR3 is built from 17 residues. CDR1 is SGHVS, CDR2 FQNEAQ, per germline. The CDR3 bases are TGTGCCAGCAGCAAACAGACAGGGCCCGGCGGCAATCAGCCCCAGCATTTT. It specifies CASSKQTGPGGNQPQHF.

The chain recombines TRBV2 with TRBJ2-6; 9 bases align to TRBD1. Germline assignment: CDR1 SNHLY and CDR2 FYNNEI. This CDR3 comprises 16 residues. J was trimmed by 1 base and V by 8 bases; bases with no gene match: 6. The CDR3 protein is CASGGDRGSGANVLTF. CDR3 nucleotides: TGTGCCAGCGGGGGAGACAGGGGGTCTGGGGCCAACGTCCTGACTTTC.

The DNA for the CDR3 is TGTGCCAGCAGCTACTCACCGGACAGTTTCACAGATACGCAGTATTTT. It encodes CASSYSPDSFTDTQYF. The rearrangement joins TRBV7-2 to TRBJ2-3; TRBD1 is a possible D gene (6 bases). The V gene's germline CDR1 is SGHTA and CDR2 FQGNSA. V gave up 4 bases and J gave up 2 bases, with 16 bases separating them. CDR3 length equals 16 residues.

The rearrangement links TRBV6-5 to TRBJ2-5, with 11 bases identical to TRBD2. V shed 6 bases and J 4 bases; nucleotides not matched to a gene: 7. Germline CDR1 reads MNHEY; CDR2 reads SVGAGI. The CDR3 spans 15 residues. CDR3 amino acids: CASRSYGTSGETQYF. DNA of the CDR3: TGTGCCAGCAGATCGTACGGGACTAGCGGAGAGACCCAGTACTTC.

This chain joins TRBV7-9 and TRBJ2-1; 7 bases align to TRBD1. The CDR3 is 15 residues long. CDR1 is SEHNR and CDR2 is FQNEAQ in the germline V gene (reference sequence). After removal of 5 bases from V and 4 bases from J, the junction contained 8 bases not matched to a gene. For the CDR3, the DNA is TGTGCCAGCAGCATACAGGGGCTTCATTACAATGAGCAGTTCTTC. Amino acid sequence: CASSIQGLHYNEQFF.

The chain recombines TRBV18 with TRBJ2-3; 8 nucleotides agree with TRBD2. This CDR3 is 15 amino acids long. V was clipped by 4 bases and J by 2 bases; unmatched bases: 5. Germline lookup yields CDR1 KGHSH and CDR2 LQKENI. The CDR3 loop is CASSRWREATDTQYF. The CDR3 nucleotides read TGTGCCAGCTCACGATGGCGGGAGGCCACAGATACGCAGTATTTT.